Each of the 24 T cell receptor beta chains below was sequenced from the same sample in a study of tumor-infiltrating lymphocytes in primary liver carcinoma. Unsorted whole blood yielded the blood RNA, and germline DNA was also extracted. With a constant-region primer, TCR beta cDNA was made from about 0.5 ug of total RNA. Construction of TCR beta libraries relied on three successive nested multiplex PCR rounds employing slightly modified ARM-PCR. The two initial PCR rounds, roughly 10 cycles each, used TRBV1-TRBV30 forward and C-beta reverse primers. TCRdb reanalysed the multiplex PCR reads using MiXCR and keeps one entry per CDR3 protein. This table holds some 320,000 distinct CDR3 sequences, 65% found once. Material: peripheral blood. The receptors were gathered from a middle-aged man with primary liver carcinoma and hepatitis B virus infection.

About this clonotype itself: A read error is possible here, since a much larger clone lies one base away. The chain recombines TRBV28 with TRBJ2-2; 8 bases are a match to TRBD2. The V gene end was trimmed by 1 base and the J gene end by 4 bases; junction bases not matched to a gene: 5. The CDR3 consists of 16 residues. CDR1 MDHEN and CDR2 SYDVKM come from the germline V gene. The CDR3 DNA reads as TGTGCCAGCAGTTTATCGAAAACTAGCGGCACCGGGGAGCTGTTTTTT. It specifies CASSLSKTSGTGELFF.

The chain uses TRBV28 and TRBJ2-7; D not resolved. Germline loops: CDR1 MDHEN, CDR2 SYDVKM. V gave up 5 bases and J gave up 4 bases, with 12 bases separating them. CDR3 length equals 13 residues. DNA for the CDR3: TGTGCCAGCAGTCCGGGCTCAACGTACGAGCAGTACTTC. It encodes CASSPGSTYEQYF.

The table lists this clonotype with a few counts. A much more abundant neighbour one base away suggests this may be a read error. The chain uses TRBV29-1 and TRBJ1-1, with D uncertain. The V and J ends lost 6 bases and 7 bases respectively, with 15 bases between them. This CDR3 spans 12 amino acids. CDR1 SQVTM and CDR2 ANQGSEA come from the germline V gene. The CDR3: CSVAGGSIEAFF. In nucleotides, the CDR3 is TGCAGCGTCGCTGGTGGTAGCATTGAAGCTTTCTTT.

A remark on this clonotype: The junction departs from the called germline gene at one end, perhaps through a read error. The chain recombines TRBV12-3 or TRBV12-4 with TRBJ2-7; D gene unclear. This CDR3 region has 13 residues. CDR3 amino acids: CASSLSSKYELYF. In DNA, the CDR3 is TGTGCCAGCAGTTTAAGTTCCAAGTACGAGCTGTACTTC.

This chain connects TRBV6-5 to TRBJ1-3, with D unresolved. CDR1 and CDR2 (germline): MNHEY, SVGAGI. The CDR3 covers 16 residues. The V end lost 9 bases, the J end lost 3 bases, and 21 bases lay between the germline ends. The CDR3 spells CASPHKVSGDGNTIYF. The CDR3 nucleotides read TGTGCCAGTCCTCATAAGGTCTCGGGAGATGGAAACACCATATATTTT.

This clonotype was seen only once. A much larger clone differs by one base, so this may be a read error. The chain joins TRBV12-3 or TRBV12-4 to TRBJ2-1; D possibly corresponds to TRBD2 (7 bases). The CDR3 sequence is 13 residues long. CDR3 sequence (DNA): TGTGCCAGCCGCCGGGGGGCGGGCAATGAGCAGCTCTTC. This sequence encodes CASRRGAGNEQLF.

Notes on this clonotype: A much larger clonotype is one base distant, so this may be a read error. This sequence joins TRBV5-4 and TRBJ2-2; TRBD1 aligns across 7 bases. The CDR3 consists of 16 residues. Germline-derived CDR1 and CDR2 are SGHNT and YYREEE (reference sequence). CDR3 nucleotides: TGTGCCATCAGCTTGGACGGGACAGTAAACACCGGGGAGCTGTTTTTT. The encoded protein is CAISLDGTVNTGELFF.

A few counts support this clonotype. This chain uses TRBV5-1 with TRBJ2-1; 10 bases match TRBD2. This CDR3 spans 17 amino acids. The J segment lost 3 bases and the V segment lost 1 base, leaving 7 bases of the junction unmatched. Germline-derived CDR1 and CDR2 are SGHRS and YFSETQ. This CDR3 reads CASSLRPSGRDYNEQFF. For the CDR3, the DNA is TGCGCCAGCAGCTTGAGGCCGAGCGGGAGGGACTACAATGAGCAGTTCTTC.

The chain couples TRBV13 to TRBJ1-1; 9 bases are shared with TRBD1. The CDR3 is 15 residues long. V gave up 4 bases and J gave up 4 bases; unmatched junction bases: 7. The germline CDR1 and CDR2 sequences are PRHDT and FYEKMQ (reference sequence). Here the CDR3 reads CASSSYRGPSTEAFF. CDR3 nucleotide sequence: TGTGCCAGCAGCTCGTACAGGGGGCCGAGCACTGAAGCTTTCTTT.

The chain carries TRBV29-1 and TRBJ1-1; no clear D gene. In germline, CDR1 is SQVTM, CDR2 ANQGSEA. V lost 0 bases and J 8 bases, leaving 4 bases between the germline ends. The CDR3 length is 10 residues. The CDR3 loop reads CSVEDREAFF. CDR3 nucleotides: TGCAGCGTTGAAGATCGGGAAGCTTTCTTT.

This clonotype was picked up many times. The rearrangement links TRBV6-1 to TRBJ1-5, with a weak D call TRBD1 (5 bases). Germline CDR1 reads MNHNS; CDR2 reads SASEGT. The CDR3 contains 14 residues. V shed 7 bases and J shed 7 bases, with 17 bases lying between them. This CDR3 reads CASTGNLEGQPQHF. As DNA, the CDR3 is TGTGCCAGCACAGGGAACCTTGAGGGACAGCCCCAGCATTTT.

This clonotype showed up many times. V is TRBV6-1 and J is TRBJ2-7, with D possibly matching TRBD2 (6 bases). The CDR3 runs 15 residues. Deletions cut 1 base from V and 4 bases from J, with 14 bases between. The germline V gene encodes CDR1 MNHNS and CDR2 SASEGT. CDR3 amino acids: CASSEVAEAFYEQYF. CDR3 DNA: TGTGCCAGCAGTGAAGTAGCGGAGGCCTTTTACGAGCAGTACTTC.

Of note for this clonotype: Its ends do not fully match the called genes, so a read error is possible. The chain joins TRBV11-2 to TRBJ2-7; possibly TRBD2 for D (5 bases). The CDR3 contains 15 residues. Germline CDR1 SGHAT, CDR2 FQNNGV. CDR3 nucleotide sequence: TGTGCCAGAAGCTTGGTCGGAGGAAGCTCCTACGAGCAGTACTTC. Amino acids: CARSLVGGSSYEQYF.

This clonotype came up many times. This sequence joins TRBV12-3 or TRBV12-4 and TRBJ1-1, with D perhaps matching TRBD1 (6 bases). This CDR3 spans 14 amino acids. Trimming stripped 5 bases from V and 1 base from J, with 11 bases between. The chain's CDR3 is CASSGGRQNTEAFF. The DNA for the CDR3 is TGTGCCAGCAGTGGGGGCAGGCAGAACACTGAAGCTTTCTTT.

A word on this clonotype: Germline and junction disagree at one end, which may indicate a read error. This rearrangement joins TRBV5-5 to TRBJ2-3; D ambiguous. Germline values: CDR1 SGHKS, CDR2 YYEKEE (reference sequence). There are 17 residues in the CDR3. The CDR3 DNA sequence: TGTGCCAGCAGTTTGGACGAAAGGTCCCCTAGCACAGATACGCAGTATTTT. Protein: CASSLDERSPSTDTQYF. The whole variable domain, remainder taken from reference TRBV5-5 and TRBJ2-3, is DAGVTQSPTHLIKTRGQQVTLRCSPISGHKSVSWYQQVLGQGPQFIFQYYEKEERGRGNFPDRFSARQFPNYSSELNVNALLLGDSALYLCASSLDERSPSTDTQYFGPGTRLTVL.

The genes are TRBV6-2 or TRBV6-3 and TRBJ2-2, with 7 bases lining up with TRBD1. CDR1 and CDR2 from the germline V gene are MNHEY and SVGEGT. The CDR3 is 18 residues long. The trim removed 0 bases at V and 4 bases at J, leaving 11 bases unmatched. CDR3 region: CASSYSTPGAGGTGELFF. The DNA for the CDR3 is TGTGCCAGCAGTTACTCGACTCCTGGGGCAGGGGGCACCGGGGAGCTGTTTTTT.

This clonotype was seen a single time. The junction departs from the called germline gene at one end, perhaps through a read error. The chain links TRBV29-1 to TRBJ2-7, with D possibly TRBD2 on 7 matching bases. This CDR3 is 13 amino acids long. Per germline, CDR1 SQVTM and CDR2 ANQGSEA. The CDR3 DNA reads TGCAGCGTTGAGAGGGGGGGGTCTTACGAACAGTACTTC. It codes for CSVERGGSYEQYF.

A remark on this clonotype: This may be a read error: a much more frequent sequence differs by one nucleotide. The chain carries TRBV5-1 and TRBJ2-6; 8 bases align to TRBD1. The CDR3 contains 16 residues. J lost 5 bases, V lost 4 bases, and 8 bases had no gene match. CDR1 SGHRS and CDR2 YFSETQ come from the germline V gene. The CDR3 coding sequence is TGCGCCAGCAGCGGCGGACAGGGTTCTAGGGCCAACGTCCTGACTTTC. It encodes CASSGGQGSRANVLTF.

The chain couples TRBV20-1 to TRBJ1-5; D is unclear. This CDR3 contains 14 residues. V lost 5 bases and J 5 bases, leaving 16 bases between the germline ends. CDR1 DFQATT and CDR2 SNEGSKA come from the germline V gene (reference sequence). The CDR3 bases are TGCAGTGCTTGTTATAGGGCGGCGGATCAGCCCCAGCATTTT. Its protein is CSACYRAADQPQHF.

The chain employs TRBV6-7 and TRBJ1-5, with 7 bases lining up with TRBD1. TRBV6-7 counts as an open reading frame of uncertain function. This CDR3 has 18 residues. V lost 3 bases to trimming and J lost 8 bases; unmatched junction nucleotides: 19. The CDR3 DNA reads TGTGCCAGCAGTTATTGCCTCTGGTCGAAGGACAGGCTTAAGCCCCAGCATTTT. Translating gives CASSYCLWSKDRLKPQHF.

This clonotype was counted ten times or more. The V gene is TRBV4-1, the J gene TRBJ2-1; 7 bases match TRBD1. The CDR3 has 13 residues. Trimming removed 8 bases from V and 4 bases from J; junction bases left unmatched: 5. Germline CDR1 is MGHRA and CDR2 is YSYEKL. The CDR3 is CASRDSQYNEQFF. The CDR3 DNA reads as TGCGCCAGCCGGGACAGCCAGTACAATGAGCAGTTCTTC.

The chain links TRBV5-4 to TRBJ2-1, with no clear D. The CDR3 runs 16 residues. With 4 bases removed from V and 2 bases from J, the gap between germline ends came to 16 bases. CDR1 SGHNT and CDR2 YYREEE come from the germline V gene (reference sequence). CDR3 DNA sequence: TGTGCCAGCAGCCCAGGACCCCTCTCCCCCTACAATGAGCAGTTCTTC. Translating gives CASSPGPLSPYNEQFF.

This chain links TRBV28 with TRBJ1-1; D possibly corresponds to TRBD1 (5 bases). This CDR3 region has 15 residues. Looked up from germline, CDR1 is MDHEN and CDR2 is SYDVKM. V lost 5 bases and J 1 base, leaving 14 bases between the germline ends. CDR3 amino acids: CASSRYGHPNTEAFF. The CDR3 coding sequence is TGTGCCAGCAGTCGTTACGGACATCCGAACACTGAAGCTTTCTTT.

The V call is TRBV4-2, the J call TRBJ2-1; 8 positions agree with TRBD2. CDR3 length: 16 amino acids. The V gene end was trimmed by 0 bases and the J gene end by 6 bases; junction bases not matched to a gene: 7. The V gene's germline CDR1 is LGHNA and CDR2 YNFKEQ. The CDR3 protein is CASSQDFGTRGNEQFF. The CDR3 coding sequence is TGTGCCAGCAGCCAAGATTTTGGGACTAGGGGCAATGAGCAGTTCTTC.